A selection of T cell receptor beta chains follows, all from one sample in a study of OX40 agonist ivuxolimab in advanced cancers. TCRdb's copy holds only in-frame clones and misses some; the assay was immunoSEQ multiplex PCR. This table has 50,000 to 75,000 clones, 90% to 95% appearing once. The specimen was CD4+ or CD8+ T cells sorted from blood, collected in a trial of the OX40 agonist ivuxolimab. The receptor source for this set is an adult with an advanced solid tumor such as melanoma, head and neck, liver or kidney cancer. Each CDR3 is given with its conserved first and last residue. D genes are given only for firm matches. Clone size is shown for a subset of rows, as once, few, many or a class of expanded clone.

j_call,v_call,clone_size,d_call,cdr3_nt,cdr3_aa
TRBJ2-7,TRBV6-6,-,-,TGTGCCAGCAGTTACTCGATGGGTCGCGACGAGCAGTACTTC,CASSYSMGRDEQYF
TRBJ1-1,TRBV11-1,once,-,TGTGCCAGCAGCTTAGCGTTTGGGGGTGAAGCTTTCTTT,CASSLAFGGEAFF
TRBJ2-1,TRBV6-6,-,TRBD2,TGTGCCAGCAGAACGACTAGCGGGGGAAAGTACAATGAGCAGTTCTTC,CASRTTSGGKYNEQFF
TRBJ2-1,TRBV9,-,-,TGTGCCAGCAGCGTAGACCAAGGGGATGAGCAGTTCTTC,CASSVDQGDEQFF
TRBJ2-5,TRBV28,once,TRBD2,TGTGCCAGCACTTTCAGCGGGGGGGCCCAACGGCGAGAGACCCAGTACTTC,CASTFSGGAQRRETQYF
TRBJ1-1,TRBV6-1,-,TRBD1,TGTGCCAGCAGCCTCGGACAGGTAGAAGCTTTCTTT,CASSLGQVEAFF
TRBJ2-7,TRBV18,few,TRBD2,TGTGCCAGCTCACCACTCCTCGGGACTAGCAGCCACGAGCAGTACTTC,CASSPLLGTSSHEQYF
TRBJ2-3,TRBV6-5,-,TRBD1,TGTGCCAGCAGTTACTCGACAGGGAGCACAGATACGCAGTATTTT,CASSYSTGSTDTQYF
TRBJ1-1,TRBV6-5,few,-,TGTGCCAGCAGTTATGATGGGCGGCGCGTCTTT,CASSYDGRRVF
TRBJ2-7,TRBV27,-,TRBD1,TGTGCCAGCAGTCCTCTCCAGGGGGCCCCCTACGAGCAGTACTTC,CASSPLQGAPYEQYF
TRBJ1-6,TRBV11-2,-,-,TGTGCCAGCAGCTACCCGGTCAGTAATAATTCACCCCTCCACTTT,CASSYPVSNNSPLHF
TRBJ1-2,TRBV15,-,TRBD1,TGTGCCACCAGCATAGGACAGGCCTATGGCTACACCTTC,CATSIGQAYGYTF
TRBJ1-4,TRBV5-4,-,-,TGTGCCAGCAGCCTGAGGGCGGCCCCCGAAAAACTGTTTTTT,CASSLRAAPEKLFF
TRBJ2-1,TRBV15,few,TRBD1,TGTGCCAGCGGACAGGATCTCTCCTACAATGAGCAGTTCTTC,CASGQDLSYNEQFF
TRBJ2-7,TRBV6-5,-,-,TGTGCCAGCAGTTATTCGACACTAGGGGTCGATTCGCAGTACTTC,CASSYSTLGVDSQYF
TRBJ2-2,TRBV9,-,-,TGTGCCAGCAGCGTAGGGGGGACCGGGGAGCTGTTTTTT,CASSVGGTGELFF
TRBJ2-1,TRBV27,-,TRBD1,TGTGCCAGCAGTTTAATCGGGACAGGGTACAATGAGCAGTTCTTC,CASSLIGTGYNEQFF
TRBJ2-5,TRBV6-1,-,-,TGTGCCAGCAAAACCGACCGGGAGACCCAGTACTTC,CASKTDRETQYF
TRBJ2-2,TRBV9,-,TRBD1,TGTGCCAGCAGCGTCGGACAGGGGCTGACCGGGGAGCTGTTTTTT,CASSVGQGLTGELFF
TRBJ1-4,TRBV5-4,-,-,TGTGCCAGCAGCCAAGATATTAGAGACTCCACTAATGAAAAACTGTTTTTT,CASSQDIRDSTNEKLFF
TRBJ2-3,TRBV6-6,-,-,TGTGCCAGCAGTTACACGGGAGATACGCAGTATTTT,CASSYTGDTQYF
TRBJ2-2,TRBV11-3,-,TRBD2,TGTGCCAGCAGCTTAACTAGCGGGGTAAACACCGGGGAGCTGTTTTTT,CASSLTSGVNTGELFF
TRBJ2-2,TRBV5-1,-,-,TGCGCCAGCACGGGGACTAACACCGGGGAGCTGTTTTTT,CASTGTNTGELFF
TRBJ2-1,TRBV5-1,-,TRBD2,TGCGCCAGCAGCCTGGGACTAGCGGGGTCGTACAATGAGCAGTTCTTC,CASSLGLAGSYNEQFF
TRBJ1-3,TRBV19,once,-,TGTGCCAGTAGTATGTTTAACCCCTCTGGAAACACCATATATTTT,CASSMFNPSGNTIYF
TRBJ1-1,TRBV28,-,-,TGTGCCAGCCTTGCCTTAACCTTCACTGAAGCTTTCTTT,CASLALTFTEAFF
TRBJ1-2,TRBV29-1,once,-,TGCAGCGTTTCCCCCTTCACCGGACTCGGGGTAGACTATGGCTACACCTTC,CSVSPFTGLGVDYGYTF
TRBJ2-7,TRBV27,-,-,TGTGCCAGCAGTTTAGGATCTAGAAATATTCACTACGAGCAGTACTTC,CASSLGSRNIHYEQYF
TRBJ2-3,TRBV12-5,-,TRBD1,TGTGCTAGTGATCGGACAGGGCTGGGGGCAGATACGCAGTATTTT,CASDRTGLGADTQYF
TRBJ2-1,TRBV6-5,-,-,TGTGCCAGCACCCTAGGTGGGGAGCAGTTCTTC,CASTLGGEQFF
TRBJ1-1,TRBV7-9,-,-,TGTGCCAGCAGCTTAGCAACAGGGAAGGTCCTCACTGAAGCTTTCTTT,CASSLATGKVLTEAFF
TRBJ2-7,TRBV11-2,-,TRBD1,TGTGCCAGCAGCTTTGACCGGGACAGGGCCTACGAGCAGTACTTC,CASSFDRDRAYEQYF
TRBJ1-2,TRBV28,-,-,TGTGCCAGCAGTTTCGATGATGGGCTCCCAACTATTGACTATGGCTACACCTTC,CASSFDDGLPTIDYGYTF
TRBJ2-1,TRBV4-1,-,-,TGCGCCAGCAGCCTGGGGGACTACAATGAGCAGTTCTTC,CASSLGDYNEQFF
TRBJ2-5,TRBV7-9,-,-,TGTGCCAGCAGCTTGGGCAGGGGCGAACAAGAGACCCAGTACTTC,CASSLGRGEQETQYF
TRBJ2-6,TRBV28,-,TRBD1,TGTGCCAGCAGCCCCCCTCCAGGGACAGGGGAATGGGTCGGCTCTGGGGCCAACGTCCTGACTTTC,CASSPPPGTGEWVGSGANVLTF
TRBJ1-3,TRBV6-5,few,-,TGTGCCAGCAGTTACTCTATGGCTACTGGAAACACCATATATTTT,CASSYSMATGNTIYF
TRBJ2-5,TRBV4-1,-,TRBD1,TGCGCCAGCAGCCAAGAAGGACAGGGTGGGGAGACCCAGTACTTC,CASSQEGQGGETQYF
TRBJ1-1,TRBV19,-,-,TGTGCCAGTAGTATTACCACAGGGATCACTGAAGCTTTCTTT,CASSITTGITEAFF
TRBJ2-7,TRBV9,-,-,TGTGCCAGCAGCCCCCCGGGTCTCTCCTACGAGCAGTACTTC,CASSPPGLSYEQYF
TRBJ2-1,TRBV13,-,-,TGTGCCAGCAGCTTAGGTCGGGGATACTCCTACAATGAGCAGTTCTTC,CASSLGRGYSYNEQFF
TRBJ2-5,TRBV27,-,-,TGTGCCAGCAGTTTATCGTGGGGTCCGTGGCAAGAGACCCAGTACTTC,CASSLSWGPWQETQYF
TRBJ2-7,TRBV2,-,-,TGTGCCAGCATCTCGGGGTACGAGCAGTACTTC,CASISGYEQYF
TRBJ1-1,TRBV27,-,-,TGTGCCAGCAGTTTATCGGGGACCGGGAACACTGAAGCTTTCTTT,CASSLSGTGNTEAFF
TRBJ1-6,TRBV5-5,-,-,TGTGCCAGCAGCTCCGTTGGGAGGGATTCACCCCTCCACTTT,CASSSVGRDSPLHF
TRBJ1-1,TRBV7-3,-,-,TGTGCCAGCAGCTCGCCCATGAACACTGAAGCTTTCTTT,CASSSPMNTEAFF
TRBJ1-5,TRBV9,many,-,TGTGCCAGCAGCCCCCTAACAGGACAGTATAGCAATCAGCCCCAGCATTTT,CASSPLTGQYSNQPQHF
TRBJ1-1,TRBV10-3,-,TRBD1,TGTGCCACGACAGGGAGCACTGAAGCTTTCTTT,CATTGSTEAFF
TRBJ2-5,TRBV13,few,-,TGTGCCAGCAGCCACTTGATGGCCGAACAAGAGACCCAGTACTTC,CASSHLMAEQETQYF
TRBJ1-2,TRBV6-4,-,TRBD1,TGTGCCAGCAACCAGGGGGCGCATGGCTACACCTTC,CASNQGAHGYTF
TRBJ2-5,TRBV7-3,-,TRBD2,TGTGCCAGCAGCTTATTAGGTGGCGGGACTAGCGGGGAGGAGACCCAGTACTTC,CASSLLGGGTSGEETQYF
TRBJ1-6,TRBV2,-,-,TGTGCCAGCAGTGCGGGGGATTCCTATAATTCACCCCTCCACTTT,CASSAGDSYNSPLHF
TRBJ2-2,TRBV7-9,once,-,TGTGCCAGCAGCGAAAGTTGGGATAACCCCACCGGGGAGCTGTTTTTT,CASSESWDNPTGELFF
TRBJ1-1,TRBV7-9,-,TRBD1,TGTGCCAGCAGCTTCCCGGGACAGGGTCCGAACACTGAAGCTTTCTTT,CASSFPGQGPNTEAFF